Following are 10 T cell receptor beta chains from one sample sequenced in a study of type 1 and type 2 diabetes patients. The PCR template was genomic DNA. Multiplex PCR with 30 forward and 13 reverse primers amplified the TCR beta CDR3. MiXCR, applied by TCRdb to the multiplex PCR reads, yields one record per CDR3 protein. This repertoire shows about 290,000 distinct CDR3 sequences, 45% to 60% found once; its top ten account for roughly 15%. Input material: peripheral blood mononuclear cells (PBMCs). The source is a man aged 18 to 29 with type 2 diabetes.

This clonotype has a handful of counts. The chain links TRBV7-8 to TRBJ1-1, with TRBD1 as a possible D gene (6 bases). The CDR3 extends over 17 amino acids. Germline CDR1 reads SGHVS; CDR2 reads FQNEAQ. V was cut by 5 bases and J by 1 base, with 20 bases left in between. The CDR3 here is CASSPLFRQAKNTEAFF. The CDR3 DNA is TGTGCCAGCAGCCCCCTTTTTCGACAGGCGAAGAACACTGAAGCTTTCTTT.

On this clonotype: A read error may produce the germline difference seen at one junction end. The chain links TRBV29-1 to TRBJ1-1; D is ambiguous. Germline values: CDR1 SQVTM, CDR2 ANQGSEA. The CDR3 is 13 residues long. CDR3 coding DNA: TGCAGCGTCGGAAACAGAGGAATCACTGGAGCTTTCTTT. Translated: CSVGNRGITGAFF.

This sequence joins TRBV20-1 and TRBJ1-2, with D possibly TRBD1 on 5 matching bases. V gave up 3 bases and J gave up 8 bases, with 13 bases separating them. Germline CDR1 reads DFQATT; CDR2 reads SNEGSKA (reference sequence). The CDR3 runs 12 residues. The CDR3 DNA reads as TGCAGTGCTAGCTCAGGGTCATACGGCTACACCTTC. Residues: CSASSGSYGYTF.

The chain carries TRBV4-1 and TRBJ2-7; no clear D gene. Germline values: CDR1 MGHRA, CDR2 YSYEKL. The V end lost 0 bases, the J end lost 3 bases, and 15 bases lay between the germline ends. This CDR3 comprises 16 residues. This CDR3 reads CASSQDDHSLFYEQYF. In DNA, the CDR3 is TGCGCCAGCAGCCAAGACGACCACAGTCTTTTCTACGAGCAGTACTTC.

This clonotype was observed a few times. The rearrangement joins TRBV15 to TRBJ1-1; 7 positions agree with TRBD1. Germline assignment: CDR1 LNHNV and CDR2 YYDKDF (reference sequence). The CDR3 runs to 16 residues. V was clipped by 5 bases and J by 4 bases; unmatched bases: 13. The CDR3 spells CATSALNRGVGTEAFF. CDR3 bases: TGTGCCACCAGCGCCCTAAACAGGGGAGTGGGCACTGAAGCTTTCTTT.

This clonotype was counted between two and nine times. V and J are TRBV10-3 and TRBJ1-4, with 7 positions matching TRBD1. The CDR3 contains 13 residues. Germline V gene sequence: CDR1 ENHRY, CDR2 SYGVKD. Germline trimming cut 2 bases from V and 8 bases from J; bases unmatched to any gene: 2. CDR3 loop: CAISERDSEKLFF. The CDR3 coding sequence is TGTGCCATCAGTGAGCGGGACAGCGAAAAACTGTTTTTT.

The chain joins TRBV7-8 to TRBJ2-7; 9 nucleotides agree with TRBD1. The CDR3 has 14 residues. Germline lookup yields CDR1 SGHVS and CDR2 FQNEAQ. The V gene end was trimmed by 1 base and the J gene end by 5 bases; junction bases not matched to a gene: 3. The CDR3 nucleotides are TGTGCCAGCAGCTTAGACAGGGGGCCCCACGAGCAGTACTTC. It is translated as CASSLDRGPHEQYF.

The table lists this clonotype with a few counts. The chain recombines TRBV20-1 with TRBJ2-3; 7 positions agree with TRBD1. Germline-derived CDR1 and CDR2 are DFQATT and SNEGSKA (reference sequence). The CDR3 spans 14 residues. The ends lost 3 bases at V and 4 bases at J; junction bases unmatched: 7. The CDR3 nucleotides read TGCAGTGCTAGCAGAGGGGGCGTGGCAGATACGCAGTATTTT. Its protein product is CSASRGGVADTQYF.

The V and J genes are TRBV15 and TRBJ2-1; 16 bases are shared with TRBD2. Germline assignment: CDR1 LNHNV and CDR2 YYDKDF (reference sequence). Trimming removed 3 bases from V and 2 bases from J; junction bases left unmatched: 4. This CDR3 region has 18 residues. The CDR3 loop is CATSRTGTSGGAYNEQFF. Written as DNA, the CDR3 is TGTGCCACCAGCAGGACCGGGACTAGCGGGGGGGCCTACAATGAGCAGTTCTTC. The full variable domain, its missing parts supplied by reference TRBV15 and TRBJ2-1, is DAMVIQNPRYQVTQFGKPVTLSCSQTLNHNVMYWYQQKSSQAPKLLFHYYDKDFNNEADTPDNFQSRRPNTSFCFLDIRSPGLGDTAMYLCATSRTGTSGGAYNEQFFGPGTRLTVL.

The chain is built from TRBV2 and TRBJ2-2; weak D call: TRBD1 (5 bases). Per germline, CDR1 SNHLY and CDR2 FYNNEI. This CDR3 has 12 amino acids. Trimming took 2 bases from V and 8 from J, leaving 6 bases between them. This chain's CDR3 is CASSEQGGELFF. In DNA, the CDR3 is TGTGCCAGCAGTGAACAGGGAGGGGAGCTGTTTTTT.